This T cell receptor beta chain was identified in a study of OX40 agonist ivuxolimab in advanced cancers. Background on the study: Ivuxolimab, an antibody that agonizes OX40 (CD134), was administered to the patients. In this trial design, patients received ivuxolimab intravenously at 0.01 to 10 mg/kg every 2 weeks.

Sequencing used immunoSEQ multiplex PCR; TCRdb keeps in-frame clones, though not all of them. The sample has about 40,000 clones; 80% to 90% are singletons. This CDR3 region has 13 residues. Trimming took 5 bases from V and 4 from J, leaving 10 bases between them. The germline V gene has CDR1 SEHNR and CDR2 FQNEAQ (reference sequence). General study results and limits: With doses of 0.1 to 3.0 mg/kg, CD4+ and CD8+ blood T cells had undergone clonal expansion by week 6.

Notes on this clone: Its antigen remains unidentified.

Patients were ineligible given autoimmune disease history or systemic immunosuppression. The clonotype comes from an adult with an advanced solid tumor such as melanoma, head and neck, liver or kidney cancer. The chain joins TRBV7-9 to TRBJ2-3; tentatively, D is TRBD2 (5 bases). The sample in question was CD4+ or CD8+ T cells sorted from blood, obtained in a trial of the OX40 agonist ivuxolimab. CDR3 DNA: TGTGCCAGCAGCCCCGGGGTCGCAGATACGCAGTATTTT. Translation gives CASSPGVADTQYF.